The rows below give T cell receptor beta chains drawn from one sample of a study of blood T cell repertoires in COVID-19. Assay used: immunoSEQ multiplex PCR; TCRdb lists only in-frame clones, some missing. Counted here are more than 150,000 clones, around 80% occurring once; the ten biggest clones make up 13% to 15%. Sequenced sample: peripheral blood. These receptors originate from a man aged 30 to 45 with active or convalescent COVID-19. The CDR3 runs from the conserved cysteine through the conserved F or W. D genes are given only for firm matches. The listing skips clone size in some rows; elsewhere it reads once, few, many or a size class.

clone_size j_call v_call d_call cdr3_aa cdr3_nt
- TRBJ1-6 TRBV18 - CASSSQGRESPLHF TGTGCCAGCTCATCACAAGGAAGGGAGTCACCCCTCCACTTT
once TRBJ2-2 TRBV9 - CASSLTGDTGELFF TGTGCCAGCAGCCTTACCGGGGACACCGGGGAGCTGTTTTTT
- TRBJ2-5 TRBV4-1 TRBD2 CASSQDLWTRGGTQYF TGCGCCAGCAGCCAAGATCTCTGGACTAGGGGCGGGACCCAGTACTTC
- TRBJ2-3 TRBV6-5 - CASSYSIGPGKSAQYF TGTGCCAGCAGTTACTCGATCGGTCCAGGGAAGAGTGCGCAGTATTTT
- TRBJ2-7 TRBV4-1 TRBD2 CASSQGLTGGSTYEQYF TGCGCCAGCAGCCAAGGGTTAACGGGGGGGTCGACCTACGAGCAGTACTTC
- TRBJ1-1 TRBV7-2 TRBD1 CASSFWDRMNTEAFF TGTGCCAGCAGCTTTTGGGACAGGATGAACACTGAAGCTTTCTTT
- TRBJ1-1 TRBV3-1/TRBV3-2 - CASSQESRGPAFF TGTGCCAGCAGCCAAGAATCCAGGGGCCCGGCTTTCTTT
- TRBJ2-3 TRBV30 - CAWSLGRDSTQYF TGTGCCTGGAGTTTGGGGCGGGATTCTACGCAGTATTTT
- TRBJ2-7 TRBV6-5 - CASSYSGTFPSEQYF TGTGCCAGCAGTTACTCGGGGACTTTTCCATCGGAGCAGTACTTC
few TRBJ2-1 TRBV6-4 - CASSASGRSSYNEQFF TGTGCCAGCAGTGCAAGCGGGCGTAGCTCCTACAATGAGCAGTTCTTC
once TRBJ1-5 TRBV19 - CDYSGLRGSNQPQHF TGTGATTACTCAGGCCTCAGGGGTAGCAATCAGCCCCAGCATTTT